This TCR beta chain was profiled in a study of vaccination and CD4 T cells after COVID-19 (dated by TCRdb to between 2021 and 2022). Background on the whole study: Convalescent patients had a positive SARS-CoV-2 result on nasal swab PCR, and of these patients, several had mild disease and one had severe disease. In around 10 COVID-19 convalescent patients and a few infection-naive healthy vaccine recipients, researchers compared the spike-specific CD4+ TCR repertoire from before mRNA vaccination with the repertoire from after. Two doses of either the Pfizer-BioNTech BNT162b2 vaccine (n=8) or the Moderna mRNA-1273 vaccine (n=2) were administered to participants. Post-vaccine blood samples were taken a median of about 77 days after the second vaccine dose, with a range of 14 to 241 days. For stimulating the cultures, overlapping spike peptide pools were used, derived from SARS-CoV-2 as well as from the common cold coronaviruses HCoV-NL63, HCoV-OC43 and HCoV-229E. Post-COVID blood samples from convalescent patients were collected a median of around 100 days after diagnosis, with a range of about 30 to 170 days. The convalescent cohort comprised six males and four females, including two Hispanic individuals, seven Caucasians, two Asians and one multiracial person. In control cultures, a CEFX viral epitope pool was used as positive control, an HIV-1 Nef peptide pool was used as negative control, or no peptide was added.

Library creation used PCR. DNA from cultured CD4+ T cells was subjected to TCR sequencing with the Oncomine TCR Beta short-read assay at the Johns Hopkins FTIC core. Genomic DNA was extracted from the cultured CD4+ T cells with the QIAamp micro DNA kit. Oncomine TCR Beta libraries from cultured CD4+ T cells were pooled with unique dual indexes and sequenced on an Illumina iSeq 100. In the source study's methods: Non-productive sequences were removed, and CDR3s that did not start with C, did not end with F or W, or were shorter than 7 amino acids were discarded. Antigen-specific clonotypes were identified with the MANAFEST web application by comparing peptide-stimulated wells with reference and other culture wells. To be called positive, a clone needed an FDR below 0.05, an odds ratio above 5, and a productive frequency above 0.1% in at least two of three replicate wells. Clonotypes that were significantly expanded in both SARS-CoV-2 spike wells and at least one common cold coronavirus spike condition were defined as cross-reactive. CDR3 homology was assessed with Levenshtein distances (stringdist) and unrooted phylogenetic trees (ape) in R version 3.6.1. TCRdb passed the public sequencing reads through fastp at Q25 and MiXCR, retaining productive beta sequences. Each entry is one CDR3 protein sequence, shown with its most common DNA and genes. None of the V and J calls come from the authors' own analysis; TCRdb made them. This sample comprises roughly 4,300 distinct CDR3 sequences, about 70% of them detected only once. The ten largest clones take up 27% of the sample.

After removal of 2 bases from V and 2 bases from J, the junction retains 9 bases not matched to a gene. Reading the germline V gene (reference sequence) gives CDR1 MNHEY and CDR2 SMNVEV. The cysteine opens and the phenylalanine closes a CDR3 of 17 amino acids. Of all the DNA, just the CDR3 is kept, 51 bases in frame from base 1. Note on this clonotype: Its cognate antigen has yet to be identified. No clone much larger than this one lies a single base away; base qualities are absent.

The paper as a whole reports these results and caveats: In convalescent patients, a median around 90% of post-vaccine SARS-CoV-2-reactive clones were detected only after vaccination, suggesting vaccine-specific priming. An increase in the median number of SARS-CoV-2-reactive clonotypes from 21 after infection to 38 after vaccination was observed, but the change was not found to be significant. Nearly all vaccine-specific clones in convalescent patients (304 of 307) were mono-reactive for SARS-CoV-2 spike rather than cross-reactive with common cold coronaviruses. The study included relatively few convalescent patients and did not analyze early timepoints after natural infection.

Per the publication, the treatment or condition label means: approximately 11-day PBMC culture with coronavirus spike peptide pools or control peptides (ViraFEST assay). The ViraFEST assay, used in the study, expanded antigen-specific T cells with peptide pools and then identified the expanded clonotypes through TCR sequencing. The convalescent patients' positive SARS-CoV-2 PCR tests fell between March and December 2020, which was before the Alpha, Beta and Delta variants emerged in the United States. Each well held 2 million or so PBMCs cultured in IMDM containing approximately 5% human AB serum and 9 to 10 IU/ml IL-2, with roughly 9.2 ug/ml peptide pools added. On days 3 and 7, half of the culture medium was replaced with fresh IL-2-containing medium. After 10 to 11 days of culture, CD4+ T cells were isolated by negative selection using the EasySep CD4+ T cell isolation kit. Ficoll-Paque Plus gradient centrifugation was used to isolate PBMCs from whole blood, and the isolated PBMCs were then either used fresh or cryopreserved at -140C. Culture conditions were generally each tested in triplicate wells.

The sequence was obtained from a human donor who had recovered from COVID-19. The chain was built from TRBV27 and TRBJ2-7, with TRBD2 identical over 10 junction bases. The sequenced sample was CD4+ T cells from blood, cultured in vitro. The nucleotides are TGTGCCAGCAGTTTAATCAAGCGGGAGGGCTTGACCTACGAGCAGTACTTC. It is translated as CASSLIKREGLTYEQYF.